This T cell receptor (beta chain) was observed in a study of blood T cells in healthy people across ages. A J-beta primer mix and a sample-barcoded 5' primer were used in a second PCR of about 7 to 12 cycles. Using its own MiXCR run on the 5' RACE reads, TCRdb lists one record per CDR3 protein. The sample has 650,000 to 700,000 distinct CDR3 sequences, over 40% seen once. The TCR originated in an elderly woman in good health. Sequenced sample: blood.

The CDR3, as DNA: TGTGCCAGCAGCCATACAGGGGCCACTGAAGCTTTCTTT. Protein sequence: CASSHTGATEAFF. The rearrangement uses TRBV3-1 and TRBJ1-1; 7 bases agree with TRBD1. Germline trimming cut 3 bases from V and 4 bases from J; bases unmatched to any gene: 2. This CDR3 is built from 13 residues. The germline V gene has CDR1 LGHDT and CDR2 YNNKEL (reference sequence).